This T cell receptor (beta chain) was identified in a study of cytomegalovirus exposure and HLA in healthy donors. The CDR3 contains 14 residues. This PCR relied on a set of 60 Vbeta primers and 13 Jbeta primers. Profiled with immunoSEQ multiplex PCR; TCRdb holds only in-frame clones, not every one. Here the sample spans approximately 140,000 clones, around 73% being singletons. This receptor was identified in a woman between 40 and 55 years old in good health and CMV-seronegative. Material: PBMCs. The chain employs TRBV12-2 and TRBJ2-1; the table calls TRBD1, which could not be checked here. TRBV12-2 represents a pseudogene. CDR3 DNA: TGTGCAAGTCGCTTAACCGGGACAGACAATGAGCAGTTCTTC. This encodes CASRLTGTDNEQFF.